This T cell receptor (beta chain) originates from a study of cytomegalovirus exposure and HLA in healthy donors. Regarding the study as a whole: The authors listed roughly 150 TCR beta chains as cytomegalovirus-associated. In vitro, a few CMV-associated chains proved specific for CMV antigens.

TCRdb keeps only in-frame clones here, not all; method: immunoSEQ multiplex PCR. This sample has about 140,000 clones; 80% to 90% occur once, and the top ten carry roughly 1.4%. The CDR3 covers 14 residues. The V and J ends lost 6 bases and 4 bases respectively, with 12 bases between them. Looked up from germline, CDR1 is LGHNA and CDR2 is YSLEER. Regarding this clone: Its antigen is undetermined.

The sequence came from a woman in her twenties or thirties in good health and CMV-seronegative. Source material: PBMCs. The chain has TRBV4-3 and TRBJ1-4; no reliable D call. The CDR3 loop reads CASSTAVFNEKLFF. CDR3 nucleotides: TGCGCCAGCAGTACCGCGGTGTTTAATGAAAAACTGTTTTTT.